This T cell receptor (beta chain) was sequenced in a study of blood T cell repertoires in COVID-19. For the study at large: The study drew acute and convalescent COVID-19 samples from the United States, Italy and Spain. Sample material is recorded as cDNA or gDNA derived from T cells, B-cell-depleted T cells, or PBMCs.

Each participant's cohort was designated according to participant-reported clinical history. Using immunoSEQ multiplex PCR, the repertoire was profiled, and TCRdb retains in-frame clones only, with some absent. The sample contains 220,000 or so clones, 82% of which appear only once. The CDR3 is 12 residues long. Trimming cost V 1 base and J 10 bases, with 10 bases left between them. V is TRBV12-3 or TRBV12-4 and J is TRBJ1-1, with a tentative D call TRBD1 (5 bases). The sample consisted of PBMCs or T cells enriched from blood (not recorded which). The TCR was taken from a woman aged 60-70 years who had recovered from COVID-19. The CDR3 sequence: CASSLGTPRAFF. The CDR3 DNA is TGTGCCAGCAGTTTAGGGACACCCAGAGCTTTCTTT.